The T cell receptor (beta chain) under discussion was sequenced for a study of shared clonotypes between healthy human individuals (dated by TCRdb to the early 2020s). Describing the broader study: The cohort comprised two women and a few men aged 18 to 49 years. For each donor, CD4 naive and CD4 memory were each given three plates, CD8 naive was given two plates, and CD8 memory was given one plate. The study deeply sequenced blood TCR repertoires of several healthy adults to estimate repertoire size and the extent of clonotype sharing between individuals. Different laboratories and diverse techniques were used to prepare libraries and sequence TCR repertoires, to increase sequencing depth and limit assay-specific biases. Per donor, leukapheresis produced somewhere between about 0.94 and 9 billion PBMCs. The paper's findings and limits, for the study overall: Naive subsets generally had larger estimated clonotype richness than memory subsets. Compared with non-shared clonotypes, the clonotypes found in all four sorted-subset donors had higher generation probabilities. Sharing across a handful of donors was observed for about 5% of naive CD4, about 3.2% of naive CD8, roughly 2.3% of memory CD4, and about 0.4% of memory CD8 clonotypes. Only blood was sampled, and tissue TCR repertoires likely differ from those in blood. Based on pairwise subsampling, the degree of clonotype sharing among donors was expected to be affected by sequencing depth. Rarefaction of sorted-subset datasets indicated incomplete sequencing despite the large sequencing depth. Because the study included only a small number of donors, the genetic and exposure-history diversity represented was limited.

Using the deep immunoSEQ assay, multiplex PCR amplified TCR CDR3 regions from genomic DNA. Extracted genomic DNA from each cell subset was spread evenly across all wells of several immunoSEQ 96-well plates, with each plate serving as a replicate. For sorted subsets, roughly 200 ng of genomic DNA, equivalent to tens of thousands of T cell genomes, went into each replicate PCR. Purified libraries were measured with a Qubit 3.0 fluorometer, size-checked on a Bioanalyzer 2100, and measured again with the KAPA Library Quantification kit. Every immunoSEQ 96-well plate was sequenced on a separate single-read 150-cycle Illumina NextSeq 550 flow cell. The authors' analysis ran thus. The immunoSEQ output contained only junctional sequences without quality scores, so filtering could not match that applied to full-length reads. Sequences were annotated with PyIR, a Python wrapper for IgBLAST v1.9, using IMGT germline references to assign V/J genes and CDR3. Reads with weak V/J assignments (E-value above 1e-6), missing CDR3, stop codons, out-of-frame junctions, or ambiguous translated residues were removed. A V3J clonotype was defined by an identical inferred V gene, J gene, and CDR3 amino acid sequence. To compute the percentage overlap between repertoires, the number of shared unique clonotypes was divided by the size of the smaller repertoire. Richness of each repertoire was evaluated using RTK rarefaction, the Chao1 estimator, and Recon v2.1 estimates of unobserved clonotypes. OLGA was used to compute generation probabilities for all TCRbeta clonotypes that the gDNA method yielded from four donors. TCRdb stores this immuneACCESS table with in-frame sequences only. Part of the clones is absent; in the studies checked, under half of the shortfall reflects unresolved V genes, and no reason is known for the rest. D and trimming come from the DNA, and the V and J calls and clone size come from that table. Across this sample there are millions of clones, with more than 85% seen only once. The top ten clones comprise under 0.45% of the sample.

Concerning this clone itself: Its antigen target is currently unknown. No clone much larger than this one lies a single base away; base qualities are absent.

Relative to germline, V is 2 bases shorter and J is 9 bases shorter, with 15 bases between their ends. CDR1 is given as SGHRS and CDR2 as YFSETQ, both from the germline V gene. The cysteine opens and the phenylalanine closes a CDR3 of 14 amino acids. Here the CDR3 DNA is all that survives: 42 bases in frame from base 1. Healthy HIV-negative adults with no recently reported acute infections or vaccinations were included as donors. Only Caucasian adults living in Nashville, Tennessee, USA were represented among the donors. CD4+ T cells were enriched through magnetic negative selection, after which naive cells were positively selected on CD45RA and the remaining negative fraction served as the memory subset. Blood was obtained by leukapheresis, after which PBMCs were separated by Ficoll-Histopaque density gradient centrifugation and cryopreserved in liquid nitrogen vapor phase. Purity and quantity of every magnetically sorted T cell population were checked by analytical flow cytometry. Each sorted fraction had its genomic DNA isolated and then quantified by UV absorbance on a Nanodrop 2000c.

The chain is assembled from TRBV5-1 and TRBJ2-1; no D gene can be assigned with confidence. Sequenced input: naive CD4+ T cells from PBMCs. The sample's cell subset or site, from its label and the paper: CD45RA+ positively selected. The receptor's source is a man aged 18 to 35 in good health. Some clones in this sample may be carry-over from other donors' samples. The base sequence is TGCGCCAGCAGCTTTGGTTCTGGCCCCGTTGAGCAGTTCTTC. Its translation reads: CASSFGSGPVEQFF.